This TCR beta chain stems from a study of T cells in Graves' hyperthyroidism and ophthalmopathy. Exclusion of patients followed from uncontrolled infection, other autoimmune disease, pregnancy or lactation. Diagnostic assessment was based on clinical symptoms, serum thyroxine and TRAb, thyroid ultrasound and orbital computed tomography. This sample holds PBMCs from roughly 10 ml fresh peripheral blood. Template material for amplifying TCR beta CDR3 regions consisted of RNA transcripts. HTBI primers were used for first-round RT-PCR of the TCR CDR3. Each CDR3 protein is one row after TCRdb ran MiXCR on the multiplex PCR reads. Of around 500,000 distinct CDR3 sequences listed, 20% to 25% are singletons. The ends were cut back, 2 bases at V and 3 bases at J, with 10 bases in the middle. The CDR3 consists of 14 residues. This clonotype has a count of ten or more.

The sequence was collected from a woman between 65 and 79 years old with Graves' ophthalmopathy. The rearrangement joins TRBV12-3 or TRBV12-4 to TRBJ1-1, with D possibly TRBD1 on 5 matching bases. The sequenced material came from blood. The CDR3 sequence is CASSLMGGDTEAFF. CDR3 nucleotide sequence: TGTGCCAGCAGTTTAATGGGGGGTGACACTGAAGCTTTCTTT.